The entry that follows covers one T cell receptor (beta chain) sequence. Its antigen is still unknown. Separation from the 666-subject first cohort characterized the approximately 120-subject validation cohort, to which the donors belonged. The sample is drawn from a study of cytomegalovirus exposure and HLA in healthy donors. Study-wide results and caveats: First-cohort TCR clusters were later found to tend to co-occur in the approximately 120 validation repertoires. In vitro confirmation showed a few CMV-associated chains to be CMV antigen specific. A list of more than 150 TCR beta chains associated with cytomegalovirus was given.

Generated by immunoSEQ multiplex PCR, the TCRdb table keeps only in-frame clones and is missing some. The data show some 100,000 clones, approximately 90% seen once. Trimming at V came to 5 bases and at J to 0 bases, leaving 10 bases not matched to a gene. Germline V gives CDR1 LNHDA, CDR2 SQIVND (reference sequence). The CDR3 runs to 18 residues. The receptor was isolated from a man aged 18 to 29 in good health and CMV-seropositive. The chain joins TRBV19 to TRBJ1-6; 7 bases map to TRBD1. Material: PBMCs. The CDR3 spells CASSLRTGGLSYNSPLHF. CDR3 nucleotides: TGTGCCAGTAGTTTAAGGACAGGCGGTCTCTCCTATAATTCACCCCTCCACTTT.